The rows below give T cell receptor beta chains drawn from one sample of a study of blood T cells in healthy people across ages. Each CDR3 protein gets one entry after TCRdb re-called the 5' RACE reads with MiXCR. The sample gives 710,000 or so distinct CDR3 sequences, approximately 30% of which show up once; roughly 14% is in the top ten. Material: blood. Source of these receptors: a woman aged 80 or over in good health. Each CDR3 is given with its conserved first and last residue. D genes are given only for firm matches. Expanded clones are given a class, and other clones once, few, many or no size at all.

clone_size	j_call	v_call	d_call	cdr3_nt	cdr3_aa
many	TRBJ1-5	TRBV4-3	TRBD1	TGCGCCAGCAGCCAAGACCCAGGGGGGATCAATCAGCCCCAGCATTTT	CASSQDPGGINQPQHF
many	TRBJ2-7	TRBV6-1	.	TGTGCCACCGGAACCGTACGTAGCGAGCAGTACTTC	CATGTVRSEQYF
few	TRBJ1-6	TRBV7-9	TRBD1	TGTGCCAGCAGCCCGGGGACAGCAAATAATTCACCCCTCCACTTT	CASSPGTANNSPLHF
.	TRBJ2-1	TRBV7-2	TRBD2	TGTGCCAGCAGCCCCGTCTGGGCTAGCGGGGGGAATGAGCAGTTCTTC	CASSPVWASGGNEQFF
.	TRBJ2-1	TRBV5-1	TRBD1	TGCGCCAGCAGCTGGGACAGGTATGAGCAGTTCTTC	CASSWDRYEQFF
many	TRBJ2-6	TRBV5-5	.	TGTGCCAGCAGCTTGCGCAATCTGCGAGCCAACGTCCTGACTTTC	CASSLRNLRANVLTF
.	TRBJ1-5	TRBV13	.	TGTGCCAGCAGCTTGTCAGGGAGGGATCAGCCCCAGCATTTT	CASSLSGRDQPQHF
.	TRBJ2-1	TRBV7-9	TRBD1	TGTGCCAGCAGTTACAGGGGGATATTCGATGAGCAGTTCTTC	CASSYRGIFDEQFF
many	TRBJ1-5	TRBV7-9	.	TGTGCCAGCAGCCGTCGCAGCAATCAGCCCCAGCATTTT	CASSRRSNQPQHF
many	TRBJ2-6	TRBV2	.	TGTGCCAGCGTAGCGAACGGGGCCAACGTCCTGACTTTC	CASVANGANVLTF
.	TRBJ2-3	TRBV7-2	TRBD2	TGTGCCAGCAGCCATCTAGCGGGGAACGCAGATACGCAGTATTTT	CASSHLAGNADTQYF
few	TRBJ1-1	TRBV4-3	.	TGCGCCAGCAGCCAATCTCGGAACACTGAAGCTTTCTTT	CASSQSRNTEAFF
many	TRBJ1-2	TRBV7-9	.	TGTGCCAGCAGCTTAGCGCAGAGGACCCCTAGCTACACCTTC	CASSLAQRTPSYTF
many	TRBJ2-7	TRBV4-2	TRBD2	TGTGCCAGCAGCCAAGTCCCGGGACTAGCTGGAATGGGCGAGCAGTACTTC	CASSQVPGLAGMGEQYF
.	TRBJ1-1	TRBV9	TRBD1	TGTGCCAGCAGCGTCCGGACAGGGGGTGAAGCTTTCTTT	CASSVRTGGEAFF
many	TRBJ2-3	TRBV9	.	TGTGCCAGCAGCGTAGTTGGGGGGAGCACAGATACGCAGTATTTT	CASSVVGGSTDTQYF
once	TRBJ2-7	TRBV6-2/TRBV6-3	.	TGTGCCAGCACCTCTCGGAGGCAGAATGAGCAGTACTTC	CASTSRRQNEQYF
many	TRBJ2-3	TRBV5-5	.	TGTGCCAGCAGCCCGATGGACGGAAAAAGGCAGTATTTT	CASSPMDGKRQYF
.	TRBJ2-3	TRBV10-3	TRBD1	TGTGCCATCAGTGCCACAGGGACAGCGCAGTATTTT	CAISATGTAQYF
once	TRBJ1-1	TRBV6-6	.	TGTGCCAGCAGTTACGCGCAAAAAGGAGCCGACACTGAAGCTTTCTTT	CASSYAQKGADTEAFF
.	TRBJ2-4	TRBV20-1	TRBD1	TGCAGTGCTAGCGGACAGGGGGCGGACATTCAGTACTTC	CSASGQGADIQYF
many	TRBJ2-1	TRBV6-1	.	TGTGCCAGCAGTGTAATTTACAATGAGCAGTTCTTC	CASSVIYNEQFF
.	TRBJ2-7	TRBV6-6	.	TGTGCCAGCAGTTACGGGTTCGAGCAGTACTTC	CASSYGFEQYF
few	TRBJ2-1	TRBV20-1	.	TGCAGTGCCAGGCCCAGTTTCTCCTACAATGAGCAGTTCTTC	CSARPSFSYNEQFF
many	TRBJ1-6	TRBV6-6	TRBD1	TGTGCCAGCAGTTACACCGGGACAGTCGATTCACCCCTCCACTTT	CASSYTGTVDSPLHF
many	TRBJ2-5	TRBV18	.	TGTGCCAGCTCATCTGGAGCAGAGATCCAAGAGACCCAGTACTTC	CASSSGAEIQETQYF
few	TRBJ2-1	TRBV27	.	TGTGCCAGCAGTTTATCGCCGACAGCCTACAATGAGCAGTTCTTC	CASSLSPTAYNEQFF
many	TRBJ1-6	TRBV7-2	.	TGTGCCAGCAGCCTTAAGCAGGTTAATTCACCCCTCCACTTT	CASSLKQVNSPLHF
.	TRBJ1-1	TRBV5-1	.	TGCGCCAGCAGCTCCAGGGAGGGCACTGAAGCTTTCTTT	CASSSREGTEAFF
.	TRBJ2-7	TRBV6-5	.	TGTGCCAGCAGTTACTCTTGGACAGAGACCTACGAGCAGTACTTC	CASSYSWTETYEQYF
many	TRBJ1-2	TRBV7-6	.	TGTGCCAGCAGCTTAGGCCATAAAAACTATGGCTACACCTTC	CASSLGHKNYGYTF
.	TRBJ2-7	TRBV30	.	TGTGCCTGGAGTCGAGGGCTGAACTACGAGCAGTACTTC	CAWSRGLNYEQYF
many	TRBJ2-7	TRBV7-9	TRBD2	TGTGCCAGCAGCTTCGGGACTAGCGCCTCCTACGAGCAGTACTTC	CASSFGTSASYEQYF
.	TRBJ1-1	TRBV6-2/TRBV6-3	TRBD1	TGTGCCAGCAGTTTTCCAAAACAGGGGTCTGAAGCTTTCTTT	CASSFPKQGSEAFF
many	TRBJ2-6	TRBV5-5	TRBD1	TGTGCCAGCAGCCCCACAGGGGCTGGGGCCAACGTCCTGACTTTC	CASSPTGAGANVLTF
.	TRBJ2-2	TRBV4-1	.	TGCGCCAGCAGCTCTCGTCGTGGGGCCGGGGAGCTGTTTTTT	CASSSRRGAGELFF
many	TRBJ2-3	TRBV3-1	.	TGTGCCAGCAGCCAAGACCCGCTTGGGTGGGGGAGCACAGATACGCAGTATTTT	CASSQDPLGWGSTDTQYF
.	TRBJ1-2	TRBV15	TRBD1	TGTGCCACCAGCGACCGGACAGGGACTGGCTACACCTTC	CATSDRTGTGYTF
.	TRBJ1-2	TRBV5-1	.	TGCGCCAGCAGCCCCGACAGTCGCGGGAACTATGGCTACACCTTC	CASSPDSRGNYGYTF
many	TRBJ2-5	TRBV7-2	.	TGTGCCAGCAGCCCGGCGTCGAAGCCGGGGACCCAGTACTTC	CASSPASKPGTQYF
.	TRBJ1-4	TRBV4-1	TRBD1	TGCGCCAGCAGCCGGGGACAGCCGAATGAAAAACTGTTTTTT	CASSRGQPNEKLFF